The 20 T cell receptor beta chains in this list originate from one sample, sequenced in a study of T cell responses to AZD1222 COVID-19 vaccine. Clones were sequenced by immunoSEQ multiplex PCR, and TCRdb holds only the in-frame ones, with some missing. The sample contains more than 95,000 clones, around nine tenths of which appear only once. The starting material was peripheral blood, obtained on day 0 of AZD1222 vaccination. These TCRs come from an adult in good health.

The CDR3 DNA sequence: TGTGCCAGCAGCCTGTACCCCGAACAGGGAGGCAGTGAAAAACTGTTTTTT. It specifies CASSLYPEQGGSEKLFF. The chain employs TRBV7-9 and TRBJ1-4; maybe TRBD1 (6 bases). Between the trimmed V and J ends, which lost 5 bases and 7 bases, there was a span of 23 bases. This CDR3 is built from 17 residues. The germline CDR1 and CDR2 sequences are SEHNR and FQNEAQ (reference sequence).

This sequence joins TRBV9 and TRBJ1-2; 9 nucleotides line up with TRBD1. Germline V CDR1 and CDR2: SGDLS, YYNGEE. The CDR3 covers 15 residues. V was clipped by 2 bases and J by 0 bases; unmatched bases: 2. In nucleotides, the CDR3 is TGTGCCAGCAGCGTGAGGGACAGGGCTAACTATGGCTACACCTTC. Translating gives CASSVRDRANYGYTF.

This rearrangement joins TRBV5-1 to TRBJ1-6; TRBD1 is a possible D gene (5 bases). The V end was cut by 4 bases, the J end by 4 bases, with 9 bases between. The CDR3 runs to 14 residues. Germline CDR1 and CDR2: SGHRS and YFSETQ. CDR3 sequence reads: CASSQGLYNSPLHF. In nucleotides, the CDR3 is TGCGCCAGCAGCCAGGGACTTTATAATTCACCCCTCCACTTT.

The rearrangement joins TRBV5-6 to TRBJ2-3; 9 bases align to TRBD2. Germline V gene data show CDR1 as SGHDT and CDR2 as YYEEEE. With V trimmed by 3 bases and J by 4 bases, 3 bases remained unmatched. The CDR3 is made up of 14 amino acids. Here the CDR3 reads CASSSGLAPDTQYF. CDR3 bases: TGTGCCAGCAGCTCGGGACTAGCTCCAGATACGCAGTATTTT.

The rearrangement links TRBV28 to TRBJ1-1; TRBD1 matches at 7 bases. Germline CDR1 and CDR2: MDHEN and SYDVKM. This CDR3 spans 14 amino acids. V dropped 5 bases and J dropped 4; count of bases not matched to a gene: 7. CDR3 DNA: TGTGCCAGCAGTCTGGACAGGCCGAGCACTGAAGCTTTCTTT. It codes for CASSLDRPSTEAFF.

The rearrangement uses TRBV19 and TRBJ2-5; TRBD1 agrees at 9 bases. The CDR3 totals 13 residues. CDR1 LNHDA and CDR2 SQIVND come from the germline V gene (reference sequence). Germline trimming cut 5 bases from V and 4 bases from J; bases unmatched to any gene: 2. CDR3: CASSGQGIETQYF. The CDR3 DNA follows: TGTGCCAGTAGTGGACAGGGGATAGAGACCCAGTACTTC.

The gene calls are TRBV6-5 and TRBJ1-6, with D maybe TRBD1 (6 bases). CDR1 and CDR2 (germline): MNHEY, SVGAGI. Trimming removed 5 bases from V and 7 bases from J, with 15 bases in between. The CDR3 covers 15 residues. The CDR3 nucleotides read TGTGCCAGCAGTCCCAATGGGGGGCTGAATTCACCCCTCCACTTT. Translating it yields CASSPNGGLNSPLHF.

For the CDR3, the DNA is TGCGCCAGCAGCACCGAGCGGGAGGGTTTCACAGATACGCAGTATTTT. Its translation is CASSTEREGFTDTQYF. This chain connects TRBV5-1 to TRBJ2-3, with 10 bases that match TRBD2. This CDR3 contains 16 residues. Germline V gives CDR1 SGHRS, CDR2 YFSETQ. V was pared by 4 bases and J by 2 bases, with 7 bases of the junction left unmatched.

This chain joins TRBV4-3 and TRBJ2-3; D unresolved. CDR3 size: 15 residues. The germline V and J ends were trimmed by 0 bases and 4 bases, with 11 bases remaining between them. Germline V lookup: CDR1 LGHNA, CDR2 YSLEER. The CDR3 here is CASSQEGLVPDTQYF. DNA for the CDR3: TGCGCCAGCAGCCAAGAAGGTCTAGTCCCAGATACGCAGTATTTT.

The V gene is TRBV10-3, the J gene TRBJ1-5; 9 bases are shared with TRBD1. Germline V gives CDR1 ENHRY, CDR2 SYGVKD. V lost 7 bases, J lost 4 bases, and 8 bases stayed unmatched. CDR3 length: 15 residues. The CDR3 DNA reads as TGTGCCATCAATTCGGACAGGGGAAGAAATCAGCCCCAGCATTTT. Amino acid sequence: CAINSDRGRNQPQHF.

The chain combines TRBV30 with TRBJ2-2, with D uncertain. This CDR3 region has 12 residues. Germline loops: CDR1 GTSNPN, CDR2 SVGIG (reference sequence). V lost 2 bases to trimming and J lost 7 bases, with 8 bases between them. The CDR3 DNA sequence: TGTGCCTGGAGTAGAGGTTACGGGGAGCTGTTTTTT. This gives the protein CAWSRGYGELFF.

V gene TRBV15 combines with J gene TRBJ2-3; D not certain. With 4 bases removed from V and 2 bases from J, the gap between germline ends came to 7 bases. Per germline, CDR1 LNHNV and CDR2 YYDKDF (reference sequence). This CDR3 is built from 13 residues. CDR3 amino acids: CATSIRVTDTQYF. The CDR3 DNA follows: TGTGCCACCAGCATAAGAGTCACAGATACGCAGTATTTT.

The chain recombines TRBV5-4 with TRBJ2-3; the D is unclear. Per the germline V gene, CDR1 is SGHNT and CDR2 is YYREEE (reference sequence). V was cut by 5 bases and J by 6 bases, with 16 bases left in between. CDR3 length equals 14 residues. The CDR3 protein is CASSLTTRLDTQYF. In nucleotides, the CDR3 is TGTGCCAGCAGTCTCACCACCCGGCTGGATACGCAGTATTTT.

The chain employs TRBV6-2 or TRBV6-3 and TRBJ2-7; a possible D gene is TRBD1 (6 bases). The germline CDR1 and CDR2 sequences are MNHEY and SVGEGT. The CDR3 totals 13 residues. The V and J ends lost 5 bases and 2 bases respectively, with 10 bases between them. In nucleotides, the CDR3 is TGTGCCAGCAGTCGACAGGCAGCCTACGAGCAGTACTTC. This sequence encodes CASSRQAAYEQYF.

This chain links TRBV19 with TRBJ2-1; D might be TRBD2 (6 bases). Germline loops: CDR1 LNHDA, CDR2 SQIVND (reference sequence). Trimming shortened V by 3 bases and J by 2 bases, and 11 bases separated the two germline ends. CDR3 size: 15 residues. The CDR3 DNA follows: TGTGCCAGTAGTATGGAGGGCCGAACCTACAATGAGCAGTTCTTC. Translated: CASSMEGRTYNEQFF. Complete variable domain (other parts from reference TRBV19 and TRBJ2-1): DGGITQSPKYLFRKEGQNVTLSCEQNLNHDAMYWYRQDPGQGLRLIYYSQIVNDFQKGDIAEGYSVSREKKESFPLTVTSAQKNPTAFYLCASSMEGRTYNEQFFGPGTRLTVL.

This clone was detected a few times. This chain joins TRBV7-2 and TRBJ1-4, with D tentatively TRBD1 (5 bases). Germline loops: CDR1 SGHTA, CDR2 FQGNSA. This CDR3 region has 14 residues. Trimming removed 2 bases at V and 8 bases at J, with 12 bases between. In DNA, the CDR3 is TGTGCCAGCAGCTTAAACGGGGGAAGGGAAAAACTGTTTTTT. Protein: CASSLNGGREKLFF.

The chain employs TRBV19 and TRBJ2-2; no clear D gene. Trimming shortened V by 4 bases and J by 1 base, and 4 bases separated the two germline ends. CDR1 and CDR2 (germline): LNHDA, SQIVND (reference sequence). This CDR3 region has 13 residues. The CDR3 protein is CASSKGNTGELFF. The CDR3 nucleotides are TGTGCCAGTAGTAAGGGGAACACCGGGGAGCTGTTTTTT. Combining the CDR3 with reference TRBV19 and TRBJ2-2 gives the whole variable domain DGGITQSPKYLFRKEGQNVTLSCEQNLNHDAMYWYRQDPGQGLRLIYYSQIVNDFQKGDIAEGYSVSREKKESFPLTVTSAQKNPTAFYLCASSKGNTGELFFGEGSRLTVL.

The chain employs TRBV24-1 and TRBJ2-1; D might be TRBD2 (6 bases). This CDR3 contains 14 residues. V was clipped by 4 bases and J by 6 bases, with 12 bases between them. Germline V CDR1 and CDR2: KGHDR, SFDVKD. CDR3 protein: CATSDPGLRNEQFF. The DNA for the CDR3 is TGTGCCACCAGTGACCCGGGACTTCGCAATGAGCAGTTCTTC.

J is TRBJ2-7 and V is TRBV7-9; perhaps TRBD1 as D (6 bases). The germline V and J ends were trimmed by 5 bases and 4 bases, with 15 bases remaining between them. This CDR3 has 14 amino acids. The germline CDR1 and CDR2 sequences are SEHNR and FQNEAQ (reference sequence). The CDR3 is CASSRQAVGYEQYF. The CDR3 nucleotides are TGTGCCAGCAGCCGACAGGCCGTGGGGTACGAGCAGTACTTC. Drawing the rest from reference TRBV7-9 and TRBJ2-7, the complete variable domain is DTGVSQNPRHKITKRGQNVTFRCDPISEHNRLYWYRQTLGQGPEFLTYFQNEAQLEKSRLLSDRFSAERPKGSFSTLEIQRTEQGDSAMYLCASSRQAVGYEQYFGPGTRLTVT.

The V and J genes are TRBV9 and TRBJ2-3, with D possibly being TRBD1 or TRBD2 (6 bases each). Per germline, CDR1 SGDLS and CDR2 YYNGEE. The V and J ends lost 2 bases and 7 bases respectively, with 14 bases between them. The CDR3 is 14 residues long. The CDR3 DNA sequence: TGTGCCAGCAGCGTGAGGGGGGAGCGCAATACGCAGTATTTT. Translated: CASSVRGERNTQYF.